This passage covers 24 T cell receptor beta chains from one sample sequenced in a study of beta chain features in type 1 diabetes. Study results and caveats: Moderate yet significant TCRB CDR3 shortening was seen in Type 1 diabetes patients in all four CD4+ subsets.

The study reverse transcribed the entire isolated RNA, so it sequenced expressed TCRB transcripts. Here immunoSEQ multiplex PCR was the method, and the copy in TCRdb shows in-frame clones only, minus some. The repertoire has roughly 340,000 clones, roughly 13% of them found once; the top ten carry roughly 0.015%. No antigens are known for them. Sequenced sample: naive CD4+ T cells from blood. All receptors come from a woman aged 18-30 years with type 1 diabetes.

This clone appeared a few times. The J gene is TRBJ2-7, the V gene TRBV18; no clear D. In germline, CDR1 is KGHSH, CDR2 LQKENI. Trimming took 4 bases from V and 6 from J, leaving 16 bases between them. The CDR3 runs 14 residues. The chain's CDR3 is CASSLLAAESEQYV. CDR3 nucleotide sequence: TGTGCCAGCTCACTTCTGGCCGCGGAGAGCGAGCAGTACGTC.

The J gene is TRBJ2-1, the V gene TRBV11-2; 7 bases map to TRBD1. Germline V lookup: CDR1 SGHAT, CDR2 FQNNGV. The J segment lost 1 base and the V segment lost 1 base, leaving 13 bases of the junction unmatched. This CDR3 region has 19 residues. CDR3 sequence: CASSLVGPDRVRSYNEQFF. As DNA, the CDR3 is TGTGCCAGCAGCTTAGTGGGGCCAGACAGGGTTCGGTCCTACAATGAGCAGTTCTTC.

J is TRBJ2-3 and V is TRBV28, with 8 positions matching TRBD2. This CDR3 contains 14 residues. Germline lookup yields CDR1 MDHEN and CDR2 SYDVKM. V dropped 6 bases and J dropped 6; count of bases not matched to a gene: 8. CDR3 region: CASRAGGSVDTQYF. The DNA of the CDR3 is TGTGCCAGCAGGGCGGGGGGAAGCGTTGATACGCAGTATTTT.

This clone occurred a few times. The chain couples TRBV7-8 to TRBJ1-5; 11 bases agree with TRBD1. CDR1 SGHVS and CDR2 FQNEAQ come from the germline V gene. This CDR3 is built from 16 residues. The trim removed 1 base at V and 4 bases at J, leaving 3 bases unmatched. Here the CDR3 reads CASSLVGTGGNQPQHF. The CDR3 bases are TGTGCCAGCAGCTTAGTAGGGACAGGGGGAAATCAGCCCCAGCATTTT.

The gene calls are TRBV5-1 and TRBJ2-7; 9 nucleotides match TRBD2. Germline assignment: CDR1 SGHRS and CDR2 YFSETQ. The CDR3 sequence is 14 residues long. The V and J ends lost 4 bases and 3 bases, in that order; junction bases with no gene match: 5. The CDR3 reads CASSLSGSNYEQYF. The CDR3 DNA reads TGCGCCAGCAGCCTTAGCGGGAGTAACTACGAGCAGTACTTC.

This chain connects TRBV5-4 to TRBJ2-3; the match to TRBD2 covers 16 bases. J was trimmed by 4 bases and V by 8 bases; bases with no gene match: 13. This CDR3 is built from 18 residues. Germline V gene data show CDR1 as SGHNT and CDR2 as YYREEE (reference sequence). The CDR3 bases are TGTGCCAGTTCTGGTATAGGGACTAGCGGGAGGGCCTCAGATACGCAGTATTTT. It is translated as CASSGIGTSGRASDTQYF.

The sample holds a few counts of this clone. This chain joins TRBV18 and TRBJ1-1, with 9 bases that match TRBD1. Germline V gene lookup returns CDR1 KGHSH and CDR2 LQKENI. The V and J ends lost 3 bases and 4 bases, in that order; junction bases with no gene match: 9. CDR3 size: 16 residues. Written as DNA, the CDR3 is TGTGCCAGCTCACCCCTTAGGGACAGGGAGGGCACTGAAGCTTTCTTT. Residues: CASSPLRDREGTEAFF.

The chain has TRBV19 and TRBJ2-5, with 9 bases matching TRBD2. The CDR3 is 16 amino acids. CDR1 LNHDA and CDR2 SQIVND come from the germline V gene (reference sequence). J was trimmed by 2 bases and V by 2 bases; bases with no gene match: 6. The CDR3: CASSITPLAGQETQYF. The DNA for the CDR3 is TGTGCCAGTAGTATAACCCCGCTAGCGGGACAAGAGACCCAGTACTTC.

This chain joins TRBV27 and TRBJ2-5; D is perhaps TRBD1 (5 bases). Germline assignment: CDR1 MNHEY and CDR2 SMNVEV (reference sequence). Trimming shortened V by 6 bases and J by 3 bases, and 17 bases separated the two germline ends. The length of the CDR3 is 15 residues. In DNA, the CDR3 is TGTGCCAGCAGCGGATTCCAGGACATCGAAGAGACCCAGTACTTC. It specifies CASSGFQDIEETQYF.

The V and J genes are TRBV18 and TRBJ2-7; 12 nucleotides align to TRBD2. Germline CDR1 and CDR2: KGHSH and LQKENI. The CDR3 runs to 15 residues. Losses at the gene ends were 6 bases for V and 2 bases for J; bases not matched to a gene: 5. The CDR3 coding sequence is TGTGCCAGCTCCTTTAGACTAGCGGGGGCCTACGAGCAGTACTTC. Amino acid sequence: CASSFRLAGAYEQYF.

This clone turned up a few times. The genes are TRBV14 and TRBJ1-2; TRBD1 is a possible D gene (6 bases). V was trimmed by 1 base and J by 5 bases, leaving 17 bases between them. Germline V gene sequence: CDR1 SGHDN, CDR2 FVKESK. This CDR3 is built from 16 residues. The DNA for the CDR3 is TGTGCCAGCAGCCAAGGGACAGTCGGGCCCTATTATGGCTACACCTTC. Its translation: CASSQGTVGPYYGYTF.

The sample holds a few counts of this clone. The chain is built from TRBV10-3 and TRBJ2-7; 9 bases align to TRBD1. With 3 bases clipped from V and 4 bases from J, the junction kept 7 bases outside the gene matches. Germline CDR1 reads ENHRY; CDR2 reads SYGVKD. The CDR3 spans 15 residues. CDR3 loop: CAISEPQGAGYEQYF. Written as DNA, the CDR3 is TGTGCCATCAGTGAACCACAGGGGGCAGGATACGAGCAGTACTTC.

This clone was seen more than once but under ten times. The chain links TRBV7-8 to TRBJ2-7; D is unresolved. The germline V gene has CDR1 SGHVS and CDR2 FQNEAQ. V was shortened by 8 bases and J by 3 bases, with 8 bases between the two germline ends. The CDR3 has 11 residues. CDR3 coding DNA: TGTGCCAGCGCGTCCGTCTACGAGCAGTACTTC. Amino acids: CASASVYEQYF.

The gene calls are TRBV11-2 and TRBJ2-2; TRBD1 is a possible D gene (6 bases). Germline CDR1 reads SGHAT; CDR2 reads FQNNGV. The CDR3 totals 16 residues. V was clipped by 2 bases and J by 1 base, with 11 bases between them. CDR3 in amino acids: CASSLRGRGNTGELFF. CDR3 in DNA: TGTGCCAGCAGCTTACGTGGCAGGGGGAACACCGGGGAGCTGTTTTTT.

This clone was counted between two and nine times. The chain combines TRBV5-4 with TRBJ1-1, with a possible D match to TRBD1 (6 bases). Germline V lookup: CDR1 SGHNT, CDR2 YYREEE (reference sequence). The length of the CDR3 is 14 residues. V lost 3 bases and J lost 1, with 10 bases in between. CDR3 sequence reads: CASSYPGQNTEAFF. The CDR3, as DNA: TGTGCCAGCAGCTATCCGGGACAGAACACTGAAGCTTTCTTT.

The CDR3, as DNA: TGTGCCAGCAGCCGAAAGGACACCAGGCACGTC. Its translation is CASSRKDTRHV. V is TRBV27 and J is TRBJ2-7; weak D call: TRBD1 (5 bases). The CDR3 spans 11 residues. Germline CDR1 MNHEY, CDR2 SMNVEV (reference sequence).

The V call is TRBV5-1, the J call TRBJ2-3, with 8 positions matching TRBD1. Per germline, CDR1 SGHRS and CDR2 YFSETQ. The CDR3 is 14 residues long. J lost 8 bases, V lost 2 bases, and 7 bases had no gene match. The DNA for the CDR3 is TGCGCCAGCAGCTTTAGGGACAGGAGAAGTACGCAGTATTTT. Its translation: CASSFRDRRSTQYF.

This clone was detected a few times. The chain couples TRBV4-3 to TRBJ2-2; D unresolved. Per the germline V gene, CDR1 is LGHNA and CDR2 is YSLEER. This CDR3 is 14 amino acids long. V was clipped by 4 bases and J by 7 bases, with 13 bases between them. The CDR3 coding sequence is TGCGCCAGCAGCCTAACCCAGACGGGCGGGGAGCTGTTTTTT. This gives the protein CASSLTQTGGELFF.

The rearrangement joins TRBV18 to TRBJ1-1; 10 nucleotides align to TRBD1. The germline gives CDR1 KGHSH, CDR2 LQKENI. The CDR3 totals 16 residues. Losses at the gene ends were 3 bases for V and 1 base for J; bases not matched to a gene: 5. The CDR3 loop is CASSPGDRGRNTEAFF. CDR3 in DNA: TGTGCCAGCTCACCGGGAGACAGGGGGCGGAACACTGAAGCTTTCTTT.

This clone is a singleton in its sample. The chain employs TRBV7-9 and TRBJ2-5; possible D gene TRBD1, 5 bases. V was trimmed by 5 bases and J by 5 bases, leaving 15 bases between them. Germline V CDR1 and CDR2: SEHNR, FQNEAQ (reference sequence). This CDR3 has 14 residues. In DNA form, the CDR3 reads TGTGCCAGCAGCCCCCTGGACAACAGGGAGACCCAGTACTTC. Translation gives CASSPLDNRETQYF.

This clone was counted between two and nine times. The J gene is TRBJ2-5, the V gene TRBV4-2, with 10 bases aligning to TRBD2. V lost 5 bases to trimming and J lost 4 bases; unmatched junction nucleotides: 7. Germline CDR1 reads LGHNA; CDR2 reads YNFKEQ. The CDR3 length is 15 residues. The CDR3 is CASSSQREGGETQYF. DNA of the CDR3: TGTGCCAGCAGCTCTCAGCGGGAGGGGGGAGAGACCCAGTACTTC.

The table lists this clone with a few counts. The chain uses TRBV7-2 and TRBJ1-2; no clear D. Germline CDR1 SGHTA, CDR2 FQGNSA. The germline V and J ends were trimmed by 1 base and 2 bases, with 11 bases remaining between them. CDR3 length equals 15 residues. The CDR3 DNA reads TGTGCCAGCAGCTTAGAACCGGCGGTCAACTATGGCTACACCTTC. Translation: CASSLEPAVNYGYTF.

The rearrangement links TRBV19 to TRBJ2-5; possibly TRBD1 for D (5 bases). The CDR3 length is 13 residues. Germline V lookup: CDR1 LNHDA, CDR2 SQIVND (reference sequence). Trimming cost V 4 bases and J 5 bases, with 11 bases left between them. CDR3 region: CASSKAGRETQYF. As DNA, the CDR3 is TGTGCCAGTAGTAAGGCAGGGCGGGAGACCCAGTACTTC.

The CDR3 region is CASSDLSSTDTQYF. In DNA form, the CDR3 reads TGTGCCAGCAGTGATCTTTCTAGCACAGATACGCAGTATTTT. This chain uses TRBV6-1 with TRBJ2-3, with no clear D. CDR1 and CDR2 (germline): MNHNS, SASEGT. The CDR3 is 14 residues long. Trimming pared 3 bases from V and 0 bases from J, leaving 7 bases between.